This T cell receptor (beta chain) was captured by sequencing in a study of blood T cells in healthy people across ages. Study-level findings and limits: Naive CD4+ cell counts and diversity both ran higher in long-lived than in aged donors.

This clonotype was detected a few times. What it binds is not known. Using a J-beta primer mix together with a sample-barcoded 5' primer, a second PCR was run for about 7 to 12 cycles. In TCRdb, the 5' RACE reads were re-called with MiXCR into one record per CDR3 protein. The sample includes 1 million or so distinct CDR3 sequences, under 30% of them seen just once. These data also formed part of another study, on T cells of mothers and their children.

The specimen sequenced was blood. The TCR was taken from a girl aged 2 to 9 in good health.

The CDR3 nucleotides are TGTGCCTCGGAGAGCCTAGACACCTACGAGCAGTACTTC. Its protein product is CASESLDTYEQYF. The chain employs TRBV3-1 and TRBJ2-7, with unresolved D. Germline CDR1 and CDR2: LGHDT and YNNKEL (reference sequence). The CDR3 is made up of 13 amino acids. Trimming shortened V by 11 bases and J by 2 bases, and 16 bases separated the two germline ends.